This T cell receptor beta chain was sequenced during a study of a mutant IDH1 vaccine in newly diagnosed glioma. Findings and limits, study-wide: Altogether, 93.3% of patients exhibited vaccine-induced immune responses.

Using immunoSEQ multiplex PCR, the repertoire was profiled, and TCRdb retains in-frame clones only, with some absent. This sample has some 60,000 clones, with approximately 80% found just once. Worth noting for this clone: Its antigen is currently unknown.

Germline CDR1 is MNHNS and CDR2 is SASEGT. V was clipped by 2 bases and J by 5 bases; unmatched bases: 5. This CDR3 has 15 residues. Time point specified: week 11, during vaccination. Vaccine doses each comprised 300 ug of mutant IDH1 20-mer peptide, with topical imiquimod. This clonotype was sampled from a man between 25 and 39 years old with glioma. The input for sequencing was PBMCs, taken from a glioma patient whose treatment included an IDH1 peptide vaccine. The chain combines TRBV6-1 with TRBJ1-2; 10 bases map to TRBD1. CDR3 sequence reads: CASSETWTGGYGYTF. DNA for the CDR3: TGTGCCAGCAGTGAAACCTGGACAGGGGGTTATGGCTACACCTTC.